Below, 14 T cell receptor beta chains from the same sample are listed, as sequenced in a study of blood T cell repertoires in COVID-19 (dated by TCRdb to about 2020). Library creation used the immunoSEQ multiplex PCR assay. TCRdb retrieved this table from immuneACCESS and kept in-frame rearrangements only. Not all clones are present; in checked studies, unresolved V genes account for under half, and no reason is known for the remainder. The sample yields 120,000 or so clones; roughly 84% were counted once. Roughly 3.5% of the sample lies in the top ten. The sequencing sample was made of PBMCs or T cells enriched from blood (not recorded which). The receptors were gathered from a young woman who had recovered from COVID-19.

V gene TRBV4-1 combines with J gene TRBJ1-4; no reliable D call. Trimming cost V 4 bases and J 8 bases, with 17 bases left between them. This CDR3 spans 15 amino acids. Germline V gene data show CDR1 as MGHRA and CDR2 as YSYEKL. The CDR3 region has the DNA TGCGCCAGCAGCCGTAAGAGGATGCGAGACGAAAAACTGTTTTTT. The encoded protein is CASSRKRMRDEKLFF.

CDR3 residues: CASRTTDSNSPLHF. In nucleotides, the CDR3 is TGTGCCAGCAGAACGACAGATTCTAATTCACCCCTCCACTTT. The chain carries TRBV5-4 and TRBJ1-6, with D tentatively TRBD1 (5 bases). This CDR3 region has 14 residues. Per the germline V gene, CDR1 is SGHNT and CDR2 is YYREEE (reference sequence). V was shortened by 5 bases and J by 6 bases, with 12 bases between the two germline ends.

The chain uses TRBV14 and TRBJ1-2; D unresolved. Germline CDR1 is SGHDN and CDR2 is FVKESK. The CDR3 loop spans 13 amino acids. The V end was cut by 3 bases, the J end by 6 bases, with 11 bases between. The CDR3 DNA reads as TGTGCCAGCAGCCAGAGCGGGGAGGATGGCTACACCTTC. This gives the protein CASSQSGEDGYTF.

This rearrangement joins TRBV5-6 to TRBJ2-7; 7 nucleotides agree with TRBD1. The germline V gene encodes CDR1 SGHDT and CDR2 YYEEEE. The CDR3 covers 16 residues. Trimming took 1 base from V and 1 from J; bases not matched to a gene: 8. The CDR3 reads CASSLLGAGGSYEQYF. Written as DNA, the CDR3 is TGTGCCAGCAGCTTGTTGGGGGCAGGGGGATCCTACGAGCAGTACTTC.

The chain links TRBV7-2 to TRBJ2-7, with TRBD1 as a possible D gene (5 bases). Trimming took 5 bases from V and 5 from J, leaving 19 bases between them. Germline values: CDR1 SGHTA, CDR2 FQGNSA. This CDR3 spans 15 amino acids. The CDR3 region has the DNA TGTGCCAGCAGCCCCAAATCGACAGTTACCCACGAGCAGTACTTC. It codes for CASSPKSTVTHEQYF.

V is TRBV6-5 and J is TRBJ2-2; 10 positions agree with TRBD1. This CDR3 spans 16 amino acids. Germline V lookup: CDR1 MNHEY, CDR2 SVGAGI. With 0 bases clipped from V and 7 bases from J, the junction kept 5 bases outside the gene matches. The CDR3 DNA reads TGTGCCAGCAGTTACTCCCCGGGACAGGGGAACGGGGAGCTGTTTTTT. Translated, it gives CASSYSPGQGNGELFF.

The chain employs TRBV3-1 (or the pseudogene TRBV3-2) and TRBJ1-2; D remains ambiguous. This CDR3 has 12 amino acids. V was pared by 1 base and J by 7 bases, with 7 bases between. Germline values: CDR1 LGHDT, CDR2 YNNKEL (reference sequence). CDR3 amino acids: CASSQGHSGYTF. The CDR3 nucleotides are TGTGCCAGCAGCCAAGGACACAGTGGCTACACCTTC.

This clone was counted a few times. This chain links TRBV29-1 with TRBJ2-1; TRBD2 matches at 9 bases. Germline V CDR1 and CDR2: SQVTM, ANQGSEA. Germline trimming cut 6 bases from V and 9 bases from J; bases unmatched to any gene: 12. CDR3 length equals 14 residues. CDR3 protein: CSVRRAGGPGEQFF. The DNA of the CDR3 is TGCAGCGTCCGTCGGGCGGGAGGGCCAGGTGAGCAGTTCTTC.

In this sample, this clone turned up once. The chain uses TRBV4-1 and TRBJ2-4, with 9 bases matching TRBD2. J lost 3 bases, V lost 3 bases, and 9 bases had no gene match. This CDR3 contains 17 residues. Germline CDR1 reads MGHRA; CDR2 reads YSYEKL. The CDR3 spells CASSHLSSGAGKNIQYF. DNA for the CDR3: TGCGCCAGCAGCCACCTTTCTAGCGGGGCGGGCAAAAACATTCAGTACTTC.

This chain connects TRBV15 to TRBJ1-4; a possible D gene is TRBD1 (5 bases). This CDR3 spans 15 amino acids. Germline V gene data show CDR1 as LNHNV and CDR2 as YYDKDF (reference sequence). Trimming cost V 3 bases and J 9 bases, with 17 bases left between them. The CDR3 region is CATSREKTRVQKLFF. Here the CDR3 DNA reads TGTGCCACCAGCAGGGAAAAAACCAGGGTCCAAAAACTGTTTTTT.

This rearrangement joins TRBV11-2 to TRBJ1-1, with D maybe TRBD1 (6 bases). The germline V and J ends were trimmed by 1 base and 9 bases, with 15 bases remaining between them. Germline-derived CDR1 and CDR2 are SGHAT and FQNNGV. This CDR3 has 14 residues. The CDR3 loop reads CASSLVTRGGQAFF. CDR3 sequence (DNA): TGTGCCAGCAGCTTAGTTACTAGGGGGGGCCAAGCTTTCTTT.

The rearrangement links TRBV7-2 to TRBJ1-5; 8 bases match TRBD1. The CDR3 runs to 16 residues. The germline V gene encodes CDR1 SGHTA and CDR2 FQGNSA. Trimming took 5 bases from V and 6 from J; bases not matched to a gene: 12. This chain's CDR3 is CASSPTQGAVSQPQHF. CDR3 nucleotides: TGTGCCAGCAGCCCTACTCAGGGGGCGGTTAGTCAGCCCCAGCATTTT.

This sequence joins TRBV19 and TRBJ1-1; D possibly corresponds to TRBD1 (5 bases). CDR1 is LNHDA, CDR2 SQIVND, per germline (reference sequence). This CDR3 spans 13 amino acids. The ends were cut back, 3 bases at V and 4 bases at J, with 9 bases in the middle. Written as DNA, the CDR3 is TGTGCCAGTAGTATGGAAGGGGCCACTGAAGCTTTCTTT. Its translation: CASSMEGATEAFF.

This chain joins TRBV5-6 and TRBJ1-1; 7 bases map to TRBD1. Trimming cost V 0 bases and J 7 bases; bases outside gene matches: 18. The CDR3 contains 18 residues. CDR1 is SGHDT, CDR2 YYEEEE, per germline. The CDR3 spells CASSLVLVLNRGFNEAFF. The CDR3 DNA sequence: TGTGCCAGCAGCTTGGTCCTGGTTTTGAACAGGGGTTTTAATGAAGCTTTCTTT.